This T cell receptor (beta chain) was captured by sequencing in a study of T cell responses to AZD1222 COVID-19 vaccine. General study findings and limits: Donor demographics were predominantly white British with a female majority; clonal diversity may be underestimated. Baseline testing showed seropositivity in only six AZD1222 recipients. Across spike, vaccine-associated CD4 TCRs were found, dominant at 160-218 and 743-854.

Assay: immunoSEQ multiplex PCR; the TCRdb copy retains only in-frame clones and omits some. The sample carries roughly 200,000 clones, about 86% recorded once. The CDR3 spans 15 residues. V dropped 5 bases and J dropped 0; count of bases not matched to a gene: 4. Germline CDR1 and CDR2: KGHSH and LQKENI. Turning to this clone: Its specificity is unknown.

The TCR was taken from an adult in good health. The sequencing used peripheral blood, collected on day 0 of AZD1222 vaccination. This rearrangement joins TRBV18 to TRBJ1-5; TRBD1 matches at 7 bases. The DNA for the CDR3 is TGTGCCAGCTCAGGGACAGATGATAGCAATCAGCCCCAGCATTTT. It is translated as CASSGTDDSNQPQHF.